This T cell receptor beta chain was recorded in a study of T-cell reconstitution after alpha-beta-depleted transplantation in children. Findings of the study overall: Several hundred expanded graft clones reportedly gave rise to the alpha-beta T cells present about two months after transplant.

Unique molecular identifiers were incorporated into the prepared TCRbeta library. TCRdb redid the calling of the PCR reads with MiXCR, one entry per CDR3 protein. The sample has 200,000 to 250,000 distinct CDR3 sequences, around 25% seen once. As for this clonotype: No antigen is known for it.

The sequence was collected from a girl aged 2-10 years with Fanconi anemia, due to receive a stem cell transplant. Source: PBMCs, taken before TCRalphabeta/CD19-depleted stem cell transplant.

Written as DNA, the CDR3 is TGCGCCAGCAGCCAAGATCCCCTGTCGATAGCGGGAACCTACGAGCAGTACTTC. Protein: CASSQDPLSIAGTYEQYF. J is TRBJ2-7 and V is TRBV4-1; TRBD2 agrees at 8 bases. The germline V gene encodes CDR1 MGHRA and CDR2 YSYEKL. V shed 0 bases and J 2 bases; nucleotides not matched to a gene: 12. The CDR3 consists of 18 residues.